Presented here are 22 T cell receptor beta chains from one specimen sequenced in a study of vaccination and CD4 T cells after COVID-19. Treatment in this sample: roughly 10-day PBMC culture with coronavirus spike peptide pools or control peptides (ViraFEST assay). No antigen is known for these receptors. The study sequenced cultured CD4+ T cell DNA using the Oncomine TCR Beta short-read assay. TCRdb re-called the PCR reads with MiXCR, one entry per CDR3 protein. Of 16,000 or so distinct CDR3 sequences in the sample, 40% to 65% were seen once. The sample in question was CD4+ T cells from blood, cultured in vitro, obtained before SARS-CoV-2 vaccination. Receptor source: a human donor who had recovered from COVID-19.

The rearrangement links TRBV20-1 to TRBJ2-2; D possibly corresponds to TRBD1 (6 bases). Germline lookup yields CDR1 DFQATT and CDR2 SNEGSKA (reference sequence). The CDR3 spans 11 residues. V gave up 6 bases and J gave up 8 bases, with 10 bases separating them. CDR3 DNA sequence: TGCAGTGCATCTGACAGGGGGGAGCTGTTTTTT. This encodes CSASDRGELFF.

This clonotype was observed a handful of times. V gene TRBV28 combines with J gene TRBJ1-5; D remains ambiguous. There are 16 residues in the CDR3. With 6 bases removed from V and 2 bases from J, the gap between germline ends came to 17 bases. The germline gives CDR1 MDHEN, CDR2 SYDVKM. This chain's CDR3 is CASSHFREGRNQPQHF. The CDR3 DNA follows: TGTGCCAGCAGCCATTTCCGGGAAGGTCGCAATCAGCCCCAGCATTTT.

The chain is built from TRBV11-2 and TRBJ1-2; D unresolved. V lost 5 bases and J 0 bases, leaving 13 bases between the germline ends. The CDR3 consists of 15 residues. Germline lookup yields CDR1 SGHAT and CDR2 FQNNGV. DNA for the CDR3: TGTGCCAGCAGCCCGTTCGGATCAACTAACTATGGCTACACCTTC. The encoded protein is CASSPFGSTNYGYTF.

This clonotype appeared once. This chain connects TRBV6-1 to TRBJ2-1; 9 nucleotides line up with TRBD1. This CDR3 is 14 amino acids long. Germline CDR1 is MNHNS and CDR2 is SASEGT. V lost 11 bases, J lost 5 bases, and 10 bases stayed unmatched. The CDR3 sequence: CAASRDRANNEQFF. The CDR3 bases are TGTGCCGCTTCCCGGGACAGGGCCAACAATGAGCAGTTCTTC.

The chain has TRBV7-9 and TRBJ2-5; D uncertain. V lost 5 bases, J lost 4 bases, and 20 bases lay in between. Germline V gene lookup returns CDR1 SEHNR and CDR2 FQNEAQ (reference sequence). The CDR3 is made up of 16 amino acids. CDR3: CASSPSGRAFGETQYF. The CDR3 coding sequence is TGTGCCAGCAGCCCATCTGGACGGGCCTTCGGAGAGACCCAGTACTTC.

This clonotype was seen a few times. The CDR3 nucleotides read TGCGCCAGCAGTCAAGTGGCAGGGATGCCAGATACGCAGTATTTT. The encoded protein is CASSQVAGMPDTQYF. V and J are TRBV23-1 and TRBJ2-3, with D possibly being TRBD1 (5 bases). TRBV23-1 is placed among ORFs of uncertain function. This CDR3 is built from 15 residues. Trimming left V 2 bases short and J 4 bases short, with 13 bases between.

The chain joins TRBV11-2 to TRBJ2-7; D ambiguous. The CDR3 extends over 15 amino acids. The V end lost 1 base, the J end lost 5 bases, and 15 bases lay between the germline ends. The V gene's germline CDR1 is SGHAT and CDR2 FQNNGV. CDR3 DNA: TGTGCCAGCAGCTTAGTAGCCACCCCTGGCGACGAGCAGTACTTC. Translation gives CASSLVATPGDEQYF.

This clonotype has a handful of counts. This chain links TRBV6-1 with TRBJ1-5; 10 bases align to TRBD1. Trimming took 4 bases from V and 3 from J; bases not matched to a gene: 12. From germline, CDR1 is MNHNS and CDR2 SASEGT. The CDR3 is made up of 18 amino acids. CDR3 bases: TGTGCCAGCAGTGCCTCAGTGACAGGGGGCGCCCTCAATCAGCCCCAGCATTTT. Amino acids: CASSASVTGGALNQPQHF.

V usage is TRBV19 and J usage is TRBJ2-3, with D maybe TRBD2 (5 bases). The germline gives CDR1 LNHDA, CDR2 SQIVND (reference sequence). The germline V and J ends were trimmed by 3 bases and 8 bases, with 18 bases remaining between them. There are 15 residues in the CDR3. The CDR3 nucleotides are TGTGCCAGTAGTATTGAAGGAGTCGGGATAGGTACGCAGTATTTT. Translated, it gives CASSIEGVGIGTQYF.

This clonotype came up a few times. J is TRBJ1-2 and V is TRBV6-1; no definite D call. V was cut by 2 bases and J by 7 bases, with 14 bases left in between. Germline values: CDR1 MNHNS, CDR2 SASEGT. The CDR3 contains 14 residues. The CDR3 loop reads CASSEYEGSGGYTF. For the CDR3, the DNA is TGTGCCAGCAGTGAATATGAGGGTTCCGGTGGCTACACCTTC.

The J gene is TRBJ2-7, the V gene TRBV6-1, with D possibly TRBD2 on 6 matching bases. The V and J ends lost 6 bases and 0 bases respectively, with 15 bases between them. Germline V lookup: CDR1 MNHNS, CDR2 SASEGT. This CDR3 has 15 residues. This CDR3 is CASSRYGGFSYEQYF. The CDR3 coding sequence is TGTGCCAGCAGCCGCTACGGGGGTTTCTCCTACGAGCAGTACTTC.

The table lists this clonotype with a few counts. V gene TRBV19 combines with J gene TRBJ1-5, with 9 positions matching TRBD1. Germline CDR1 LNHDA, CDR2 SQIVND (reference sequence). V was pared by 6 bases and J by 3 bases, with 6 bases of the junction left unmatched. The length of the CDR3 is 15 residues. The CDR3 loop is CASRPGQGYNQPQHF. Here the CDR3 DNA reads TGTGCCAGTAGGCCGGGACAGGGTTACAATCAGCCCCAGCATTTT.

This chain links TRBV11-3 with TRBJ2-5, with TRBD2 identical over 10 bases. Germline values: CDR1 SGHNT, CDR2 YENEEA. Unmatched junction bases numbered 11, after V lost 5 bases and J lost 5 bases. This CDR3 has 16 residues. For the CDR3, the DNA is TGTGCCAGCAGCCCCCACCAGCGGGGGGGCCTTGAGACCCAGTACTTC. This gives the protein CASSPHQRGGLETQYF.

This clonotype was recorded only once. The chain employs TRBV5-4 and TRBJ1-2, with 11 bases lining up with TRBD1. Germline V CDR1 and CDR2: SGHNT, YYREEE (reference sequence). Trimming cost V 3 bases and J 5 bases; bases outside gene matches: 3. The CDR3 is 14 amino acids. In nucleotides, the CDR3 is TGTGCCAGCAGCTCGGACAGGGGGCGTTATGGCTACACCTTC. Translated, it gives CASSSDRGRYGYTF.

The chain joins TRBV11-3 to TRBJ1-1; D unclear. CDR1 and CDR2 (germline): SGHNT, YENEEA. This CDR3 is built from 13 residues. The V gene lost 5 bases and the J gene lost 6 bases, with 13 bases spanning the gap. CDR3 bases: TGTGCCAGCAGCCGACCCGGGAGGGCTGAAGCTTTCTTT. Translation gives CASSRPGRAEAFF. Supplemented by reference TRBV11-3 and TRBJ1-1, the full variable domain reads EAGVVQSPRYKIIEKKQPVAFWCNPISGHNTLYWYLQNLGQGPELLIRYENEEAVDDSQLPKDRFSAERLKGVDSTLKIQPAELGDSAVYLCASSRPGRAEAFFGQGTRLTVV.

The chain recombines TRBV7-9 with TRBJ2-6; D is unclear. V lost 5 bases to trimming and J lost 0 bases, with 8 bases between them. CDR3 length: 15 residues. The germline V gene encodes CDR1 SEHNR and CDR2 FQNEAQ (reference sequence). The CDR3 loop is CASSPSNSGANVLTF. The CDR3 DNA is TGTGCCAGCAGCCCCTCGAACTCTGGGGCCAACGTCCTGACTTTC.

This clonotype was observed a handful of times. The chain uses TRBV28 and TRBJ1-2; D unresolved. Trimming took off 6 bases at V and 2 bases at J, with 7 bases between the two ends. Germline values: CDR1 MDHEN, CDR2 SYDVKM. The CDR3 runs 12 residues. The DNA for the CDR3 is TGTGCCAGCAGCCCGGACAACTATGGCTACACCTTC. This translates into CASSPDNYGYTF.

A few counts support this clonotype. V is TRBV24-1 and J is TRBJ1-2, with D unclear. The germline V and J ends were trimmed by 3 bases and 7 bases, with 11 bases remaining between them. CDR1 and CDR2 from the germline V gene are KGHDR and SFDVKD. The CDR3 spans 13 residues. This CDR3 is CATSDDSYSGYTF. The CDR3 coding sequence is TGTGCCACCAGTGATGATTCTTACAGTGGCTACACCTTC.

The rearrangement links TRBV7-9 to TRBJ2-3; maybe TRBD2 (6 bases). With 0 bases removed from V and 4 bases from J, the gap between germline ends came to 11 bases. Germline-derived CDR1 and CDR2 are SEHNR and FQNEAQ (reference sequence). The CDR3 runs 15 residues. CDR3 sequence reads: CASSLAGLIPDTQYF. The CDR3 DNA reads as TGTGCCAGCAGCTTAGCGGGACTCATCCCAGATACGCAGTATTTT.

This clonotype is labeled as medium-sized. The CDR3 region is CASSLSMGFETQYF. DNA of the CDR3: TGTGCCAGCAGCTTATCTATGGGGTTTGAGACCCAGTACTTC. The chain joins TRBV7-9 to TRBJ2-5; no reliable D call. The V gene's germline CDR1 is SEHNR and CDR2 FQNEAQ (reference sequence). This CDR3 comprises 14 residues. V lost 2 bases, J lost 5 bases, and 12 bases lay in between.

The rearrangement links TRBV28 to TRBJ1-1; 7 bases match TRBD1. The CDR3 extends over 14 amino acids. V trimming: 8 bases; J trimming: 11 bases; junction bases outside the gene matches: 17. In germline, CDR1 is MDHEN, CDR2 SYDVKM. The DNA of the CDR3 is TGTGCCAGCGGACTAGGGACAGCGGGAAATTGGGCTTTCTTT. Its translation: CASGLGTAGNWAFF.

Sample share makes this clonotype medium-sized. The CDR3 DNA follows: TGTGCCAGCAGTGAGGTTCGGGGTTCACCCCTCCACTTT. Translation: CASSEVRGSPLHF. J is TRBJ1-6 and V is TRBV2, with D uncertain. The CDR3 spans 13 residues. The ends were cut back, 3 bases at V and 9 bases at J, with 9 bases in the middle. Looked up from germline, CDR1 is SNHLY and CDR2 is FYNNEI.